What follows is one TCR beta chain and its context. Its target is not known. The study made its TRB cDNA libraries by 5' RACE, adding UMI labels. Reprocessing the 5' RACE reads, TCRdb reports a single entry for every CDR3 protein and omits DNA. The sample data list some 150,000 distinct CDR3 sequences. The CDR3 covers 15 residues. The source of the sample is a study of CXCR3-negative and CXCR3-positive naive CD8 T cells. Overall study findings and caveats: Compared with CXCR3-negative naive cells, CXCR3-positive naive cells showed more hydrophobic TRB CDR3s.

The sequencing sample was made of naive CXCR3+ CD8+ T cells from blood. Documented subset: CD45RO-CCR7+CD27+CD95- naive CD8+ T cells expressing CXCR3 (TNR3+). V usage is TRBV12-3 or TRBV12-4 and J usage is TRBJ2-5; TCRdb lists TRBD2, though no DNA is available to test this call. The source of this sequence is a human donor in good health. Some clones in this sample may be carry-over from other donors' samples. This CDR3 reads CASGSRRTAGETQYF.